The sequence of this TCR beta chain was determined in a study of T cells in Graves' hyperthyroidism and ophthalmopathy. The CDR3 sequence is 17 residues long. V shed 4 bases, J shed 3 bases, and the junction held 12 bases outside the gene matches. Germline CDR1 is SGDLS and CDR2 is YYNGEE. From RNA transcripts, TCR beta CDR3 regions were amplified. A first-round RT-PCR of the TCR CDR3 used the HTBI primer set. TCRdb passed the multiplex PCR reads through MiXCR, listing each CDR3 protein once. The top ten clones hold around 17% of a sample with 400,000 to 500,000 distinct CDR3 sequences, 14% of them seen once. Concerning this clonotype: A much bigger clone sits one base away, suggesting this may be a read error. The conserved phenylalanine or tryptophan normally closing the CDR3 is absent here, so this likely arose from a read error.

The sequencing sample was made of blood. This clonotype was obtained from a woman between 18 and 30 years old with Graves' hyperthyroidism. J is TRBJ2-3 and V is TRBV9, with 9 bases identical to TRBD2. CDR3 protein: CASSQDFGTSSTDTQYL. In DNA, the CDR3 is TGTGCCAGCAGCCAAGATTTCGGGACTAGCTCGACAGATACGCAGTATCTT.